A single sample gave rise to the 15 T cell receptor beta chains below, sequenced in a study of blood T cell repertoires in COVID-19. Libraries were prepared by immunoSEQ multiplex PCR; TCRdb keeps only in-frame clonotypes and omits some of them. The repertoire holds over 110,000 clones, with nearly 85% as singletons. The sequencing input was PBMCs or T cells enriched from blood (not recorded which). The receptors were sampled from a man between 45 and 60 years old in a cohort exposed to, infected with or recovered from COVID-19 (not recorded which).

This chain joins TRBV19 and TRBJ1-2, with 7 bases aligning to TRBD1. Losses at the gene ends were 4 bases for V and 4 bases for J; bases not matched to a gene: 12. CDR3 length: 16 residues. Per germline, CDR1 LNHDA and CDR2 SQIVND (reference sequence). CDR3 sequence: CASSTKTGNYAYGYTF. In DNA, the CDR3 is TGTGCCAGTAGTACGAAGACAGGGAACTACGCCTATGGCTACACCTTC. The full variable domain, completed using reference TRBV19 and TRBJ1-2, is DGGITQSPKYLFRKEGQNVTLSCEQNLNHDAMYWYRQDPGQGLRLIYYSQIVNDFQKGDIAEGYSVSREKKESFPLTVTSAQKNPTAFYLCASSTKTGNYAYGYTFGSGTRLTVV.

In regard to this clone: Distinct nucleotide sequences in the sample also encode this CDR3. V is TRBV7-2 and J is TRBJ1-5, with 7 bases identical to TRBD1. Germline V lookup: CDR1 SGHTA, CDR2 FQGNSA. This CDR3 comprises 14 residues. The trim removed 6 bases at V and 3 bases at J, leaving 5 bases unmatched. The CDR3 here is CASSPTGANQPQHF. The CDR3 DNA is TGTGCCAGCAGTCCCACAGGGGCCAATCAGCCCCAGCATTTT.

The table lists this clone with a count of one. The chain joins TRBV12-3 or TRBV12-4 to TRBJ1-2, with a weak D call TRBD1 (5 bases). V was shortened by 5 bases and J by 3 bases, with 10 bases between the two germline ends. The CDR3 covers 13 residues. The CDR3 protein is CASSIAGHYGYTF. The CDR3 DNA reads TGTGCCAGCAGTATCGCAGGGCACTATGGCTACACCTTC.

This chain connects TRBV19 to TRBJ2-7; weak D call: TRBD2 (6 bases). The CDR3 runs to 13 residues. The V and J ends lost 6 bases and 2 bases respectively, with 11 bases between them. Per the germline V gene, CDR1 is LNHDA and CDR2 is SQIVND (reference sequence). The CDR3 DNA follows: TGTGCCAGTAGCCCTAGCGAGGCCTACGAGCAGTACTTC. Protein product: CASSPSEAYEQYF.

The chain links TRBV9 to TRBJ2-1; D not resolved. The CDR3 is made up of 15 amino acids. V gave up 0 bases and J gave up 2 bases, with 9 bases separating them. Per germline, CDR1 SGDLS and CDR2 YYNGEE. The chain's CDR3 is CASSVDGRTYNEQFF. CDR3 DNA: TGTGCCAGCAGCGTAGATGGCAGAACCTACAATGAGCAGTTCTTC.

The J gene is TRBJ2-1, the V gene TRBV28, with 8 nucleotides matching TRBD2. The CDR3 totals 14 residues. Looked up from germline, CDR1 is MDHEN and CDR2 is SYDVKM. The V and J ends lost 2 bases and 4 bases, in that order; junction bases with no gene match: 1. The CDR3 loop is CASSLSGGYNEQFF. CDR3 in DNA: TGTGCCAGCAGTTTAAGCGGGGGATACAATGAGCAGTTCTTC.

This chain connects TRBV28 to TRBJ2-5; 8 bases are a match to TRBD2. The CDR3 runs to 16 residues. Germline-derived CDR1 and CDR2 are MDHEN and SYDVKM. Losses at the gene ends were 3 bases for V and 5 bases for J; bases not matched to a gene: 11. This CDR3 is CASSLDPGGPTETQYF. The DNA of the CDR3 is TGTGCCAGCAGTTTGGATCCGGGAGGGCCAACGGAGACCCAGTACTTC.

The chain links TRBV28 to TRBJ2-1, with 13 nucleotides matching TRBD2. The CDR3 is made up of 19 amino acids. V dropped 7 bases and J dropped 5; count of bases not matched to a gene: 17. The germline V gene encodes CDR1 MDHEN and CDR2 SYDVKM. CDR3 sequence reads: CASTKMGLAGFFPHNEQFF. Here the CDR3 DNA reads TGTGCCAGCACCAAAATGGGACTAGCGGGATTCTTTCCCCACAATGAGCAGTTCTTC.

The rearrangement uses TRBV28 and TRBJ2-1; maybe TRBD1 (5 bases). The germline V and J ends were trimmed by 2 bases and 9 bases, with 14 bases remaining between them. The length of the CDR3 is 14 residues. Germline CDR1 and CDR2: MDHEN and SYDVKM. As DNA, the CDR3 is TGTGCCAGCAGTTTAATTAATCAGGGCGGTGAGCAGTTCTTC. It specifies CASSLINQGGEQFF.

CDR3 residues: CASSPVGGYEQYF. In DNA form, the CDR3 reads TGTGCCAGCTCACCAGTTGGCGGGTACGAGCAGTACTTC. The chain uses TRBV18 and TRBJ2-7; maybe TRBD2 (5 bases). V lost 2 bases to trimming and J lost 4 bases, with 9 bases between them. Germline-derived CDR1 and CDR2 are KGHSH and LQKENI. The CDR3 is made up of 13 amino acids.

This chain joins TRBV20-1 and TRBJ2-7, with 7 nucleotides matching TRBD1. The CDR3 totals 11 residues. The J segment lost 7 bases and the V segment lost 4 bases, leaving 4 bases of the junction unmatched. Germline V gene data show CDR1 as DFQATT and CDR2 as SNEGSKA (reference sequence). The CDR3 spells CSATQGVEQYF. The CDR3 nucleotides read TGCAGTGCTACTCAGGGGGTTGAGCAGTACTTC.

The CDR3 is CASSLQGGGQETQYF. CDR3 sequence (DNA): TGTGCCAGTAGTCTTCAGGGTGGGGGGCAAGAGACCCAGTACTTC. The rearrangement uses TRBV19 and TRBJ2-5; the D gene is possibly TRBD2 (6 bases). Deletions cut 5 bases from V and 2 bases from J, with 15 bases between. The CDR3 has 15 amino acids. Germline assignment: CDR1 LNHDA and CDR2 SQIVND (reference sequence).

The chain combines TRBV16 with TRBJ2-7; 7 positions match TRBD2. From germline, CDR1 is KGHSY and CDR2 FQNENV. With 4 bases clipped from V and 5 bases from J, the junction kept 11 bases outside the gene matches. The CDR3 is 15 residues long. CDR3 amino acids: CASSPPGGLNNEQYF. In nucleotides, the CDR3 is TGTGCCAGCAGCCCCCCGGGAGGTCTAAACAACGAGCAGTACTTC.

The chain carries TRBV7-9 and TRBJ1-1; D is possibly TRBD1 (5 bases). V gave up 5 bases and J gave up 1 base, with 11 bases separating them. Germline V gene lookup returns CDR1 SEHNR and CDR2 FQNEAQ (reference sequence). CDR3 length: 14 residues. The DNA of the CDR3 is TGTGCCAGCAGCCCACCCCAGGGGAACACTGAAGCTTTCTTT. This sequence encodes CASSPPQGNTEAFF.

This clone was picked up a small number of times. The rearrangement joins TRBV28 to TRBJ1-2; TRBD1 is a possible D gene (6 bases). This CDR3 contains 15 residues. V was trimmed by 5 bases and J by 4 bases, leaving 17 bases between them. Germline CDR1 reads MDHEN; CDR2 reads SYDVKM. CDR3 nucleotide sequence: TGTGCCAGCAGTCTCACCCTCGGACAGCTCTATGGCTACACCTTC. Its translation is CASSLTLGQLYGYTF.